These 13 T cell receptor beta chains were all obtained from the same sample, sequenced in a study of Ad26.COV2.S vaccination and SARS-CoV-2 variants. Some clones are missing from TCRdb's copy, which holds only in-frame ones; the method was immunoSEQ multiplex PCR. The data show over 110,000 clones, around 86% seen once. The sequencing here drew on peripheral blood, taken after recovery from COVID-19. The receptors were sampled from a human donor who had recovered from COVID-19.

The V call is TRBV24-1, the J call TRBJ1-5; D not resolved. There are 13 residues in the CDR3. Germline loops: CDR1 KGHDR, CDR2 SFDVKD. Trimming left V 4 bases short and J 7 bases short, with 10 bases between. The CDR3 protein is CATSEGFQQPQHF. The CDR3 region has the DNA TGTGCCACCAGTGAGGGTTTTCAACAGCCCCAGCATTTT.

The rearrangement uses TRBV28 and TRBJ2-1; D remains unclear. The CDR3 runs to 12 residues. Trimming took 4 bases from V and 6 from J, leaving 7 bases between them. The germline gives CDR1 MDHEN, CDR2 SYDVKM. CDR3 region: CASSSNINEQFF. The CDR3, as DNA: TGTGCCAGCAGTTCCAACATCAATGAGCAGTTCTTC.

In DNA, the CDR3 is TGTGCCTGGAGTGTCAAGCTTAGCGGGCGATACAATGAGCAGTTCTTC. It specifies CAWSVKLSGRYNEQFF. This chain uses TRBV30 with TRBJ2-1; 7 bases align to TRBD2. The CDR3 is 16 residues long. V shed 0 bases, J shed 4 bases, and the junction held 9 bases outside the gene matches. Germline CDR1 reads GTSNPN; CDR2 reads SVGIG (reference sequence).

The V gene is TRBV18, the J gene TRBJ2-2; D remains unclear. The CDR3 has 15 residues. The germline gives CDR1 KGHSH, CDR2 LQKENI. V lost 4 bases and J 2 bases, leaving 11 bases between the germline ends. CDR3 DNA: TGTGCCAGCTCACTTATTACAAGAAACACCGGGGAGCTGTTTTTT. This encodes CASSLITRNTGELFF.

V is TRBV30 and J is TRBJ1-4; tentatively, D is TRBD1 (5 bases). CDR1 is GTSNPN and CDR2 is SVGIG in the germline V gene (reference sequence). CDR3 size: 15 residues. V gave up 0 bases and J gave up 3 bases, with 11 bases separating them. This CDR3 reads CAWSVVGAPNEKLFF. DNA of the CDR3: TGTGCCTGGAGTGTCGTTGGGGCACCTAATGAAAAACTGTTTTTT.

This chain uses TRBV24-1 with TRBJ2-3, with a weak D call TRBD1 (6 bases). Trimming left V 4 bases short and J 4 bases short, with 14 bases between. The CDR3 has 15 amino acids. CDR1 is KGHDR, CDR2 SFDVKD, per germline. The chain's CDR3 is CATSDHRVLADTQYF. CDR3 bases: TGTGCCACCAGTGACCACAGGGTTTTGGCAGATACGCAGTATTTT.

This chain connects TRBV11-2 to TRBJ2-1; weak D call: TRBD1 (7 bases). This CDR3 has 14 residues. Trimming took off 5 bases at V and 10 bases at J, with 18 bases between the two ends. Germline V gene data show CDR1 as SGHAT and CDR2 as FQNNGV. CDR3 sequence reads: CASSPTDRAGEQFF. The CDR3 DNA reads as TGTGCCAGCAGCCCAACTGACAGGGCGGGAGAGCAGTTCTTC.

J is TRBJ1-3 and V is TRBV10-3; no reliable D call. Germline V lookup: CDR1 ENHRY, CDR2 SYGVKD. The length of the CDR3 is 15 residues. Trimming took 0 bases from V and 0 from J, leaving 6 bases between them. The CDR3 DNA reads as TGTGCCATCAGTGAGTCCCTAAACTCTGGAAACACCATATATTTT. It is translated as CAISESLNSGNTIYF.

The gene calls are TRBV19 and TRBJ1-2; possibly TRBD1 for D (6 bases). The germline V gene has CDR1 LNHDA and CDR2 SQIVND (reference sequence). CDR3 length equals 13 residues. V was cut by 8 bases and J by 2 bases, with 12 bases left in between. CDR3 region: CASRAQGNYGYTF. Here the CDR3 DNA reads TGTGCCAGTCGCGCTCAGGGGAACTATGGCTACACCTTC.

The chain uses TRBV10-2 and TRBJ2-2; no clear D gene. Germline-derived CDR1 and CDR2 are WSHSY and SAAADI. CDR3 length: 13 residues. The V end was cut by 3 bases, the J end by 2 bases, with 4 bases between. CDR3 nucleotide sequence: TGCGCCAGCAGTGAAATCAACACCGGGGAGCTGTTTTTT. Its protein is CASSEINTGELFF.

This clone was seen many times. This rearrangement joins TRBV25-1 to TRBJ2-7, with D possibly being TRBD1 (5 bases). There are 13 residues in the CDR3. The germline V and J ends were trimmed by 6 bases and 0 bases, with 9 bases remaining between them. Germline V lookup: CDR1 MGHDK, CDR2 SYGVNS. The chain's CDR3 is CASRQVSSYEQYF. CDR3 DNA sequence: TGTGCCAGCAGACAGGTTAGCTCCTACGAGCAGTACTTC.

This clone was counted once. The chain's CDR3 is CASSLAGEKLFF. As DNA, the CDR3 is TGTGCCAGCAGCTTGGCCGGGGAAAAACTGTTTTTT. The V gene is TRBV5-5, the J gene TRBJ1-4, with D hard to call. The V and J ends lost 0 bases and 8 bases respectively, with 5 bases between them. Germline V gene sequence: CDR1 SGHKS, CDR2 YYEKEE (reference sequence). The CDR3 has 12 amino acids.

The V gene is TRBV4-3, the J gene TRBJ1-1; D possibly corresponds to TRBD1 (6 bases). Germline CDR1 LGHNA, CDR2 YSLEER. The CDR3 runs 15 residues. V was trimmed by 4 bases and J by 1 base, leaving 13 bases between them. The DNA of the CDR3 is TGCGCCAGCAGCCCCCGGGCAGGGGCGAACACTGAAGCTTTCTTT. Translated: CASSPRAGANTEAFF.